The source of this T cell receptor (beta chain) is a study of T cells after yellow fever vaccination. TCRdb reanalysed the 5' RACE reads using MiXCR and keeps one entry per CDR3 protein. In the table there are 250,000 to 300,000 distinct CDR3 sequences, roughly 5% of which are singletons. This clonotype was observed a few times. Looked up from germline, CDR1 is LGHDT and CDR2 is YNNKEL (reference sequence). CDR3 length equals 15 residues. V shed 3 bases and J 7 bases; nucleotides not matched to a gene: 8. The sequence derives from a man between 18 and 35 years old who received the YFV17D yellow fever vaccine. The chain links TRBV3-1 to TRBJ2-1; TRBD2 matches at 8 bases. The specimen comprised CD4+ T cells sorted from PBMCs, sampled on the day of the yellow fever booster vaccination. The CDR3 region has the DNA TGTGCCAGCAGCCAGTCGAGCGGGGGAAGGAATGAGCAGTTCTTC. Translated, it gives CASSQSSGGRNEQFF.